The 26 T cell receptor beta chains listed next were all sequenced from one sample in a study of cytomegalovirus exposure and HLA in healthy donors. Primers: 60 Vbeta forward and 13 Jbeta reverse. Libraries were prepared by immunoSEQ multiplex PCR; TCRdb keeps only in-frame clonotypes and omits some of them. The sample shows hundreds of thousands of clones, approximately 81% of them seen only once. The source material was PBMCs. These receptors all come from a girl aged 2-10 years in good health and CMV-seronegative.

This rearrangement joins TRBV12-1 to TRBJ2-3; TRBD2, the table's D call, was not compared with the DNA. TRBV12-1 is noted as a pseudogene. CDR3 length: 13 residues. CDR3 coding DNA: TGTGCCAGCATGGCGGGAGCTACAGATACGCAGTATTTT. Protein product: CASMAGATDTQYF.

The chain has TRBV9 and TRBJ2-2; tentative D call: TRBD1 (6 bases). The length of the CDR3 is 15 residues. V lost 3 bases, J lost 7 bases, and 16 bases lay in between. From germline, CDR1 is SGDLS and CDR2 YYNGEE. In nucleotides, the CDR3 is TGTGCCAGCAGCGATACCGGGACAAAAAGCGGGGAGCTGTTTTTT. Encoded protein: CASSDTGTKSGELFF.

This chain links TRBV11-2 with TRBJ1-1, with D tentatively TRBD1 (6 bases). CDR1 is SGHAT, CDR2 FQNNGV, per germline. The CDR3 spans 13 residues. Trimming left V 8 bases short and J 11 bases short, with 21 bases between. CDR3 sequence (DNA): TGTGCCAGCCACCCCCGGGGGGCTGGAGGGGCTTTCTTT. Residues: CASHPRGAGGAFF. Variable domain in full (rest from reference TRBV11-2 and TRBJ1-1): EAGVAQSPRYKIIEKRQSVAFWCNPISGHATLYWYQQILGQGPKLLIQFQNNGVVDDSQLPKDRFSAERLKGVDSTLKIQPAKLEDSAVYLCASHPRGAGGAFFGQGTRLTVV.

Ten or more counts support this clone. The chain uses TRBV6-6 and TRBJ1-1; TRBD1 is a possible D gene (6 bases). Trimming stripped 8 bases from V and 10 bases from J, with 14 bases between. CDR1 is MNHNY and CDR2 is SVGAGI in the germline V gene (reference sequence). The CDR3 totals 11 residues. The CDR3 loop reads CASQTGRGAFF. CDR3 in DNA: TGTGCCAGCCAAACGGGCAGGGGAGCTTTCTTT.

This clone was picked up one time. The rearrangement joins TRBV30 to TRBJ2-2, with 9 bases that match TRBD2. The germline CDR1 and CDR2 sequences are GTSNPN and SVGIG (reference sequence). The CDR3 is 15 amino acids. With V trimmed by 3 bases and J by 4 bases, 6 bases remained unmatched. The CDR3 region is CAWRPLAGTTGELFF. The CDR3 DNA reads as TGTGCCTGGAGGCCCCTAGCGGGAACCACCGGGGAGCTGTTTTTT. Combining the CDR3 with reference TRBV30 and TRBJ2-2 gives the whole variable domain SQTIHQWPATLVQPVGSPLSLECTVEGTSNPNLYWYRQAAGRGLQLLFYSVGIGQISSEVPQNLSASRPQDRQFILSSKKLLLSDSGFYLCAWRPLAGTTGELFFGEGSRLTVL.

This clone appeared a few times. In the same sample, other DNA sequences code for this CDR3. V and J are TRBV18 and TRBJ2-7; 14 bases are a match to TRBD2. Losses at the gene ends were 3 bases for V and 2 bases for J; bases not matched to a gene: 0. The CDR3 sequence is 15 residues long. Germline values: CDR1 KGHSH, CDR2 LQKENI. Here the CDR3 DNA reads TGTGCCAGCTCACCGGGACTAGCGGGGGCCTACGAGCAGTACTTC. This gives the protein CASSPGLAGAYEQYF. Drawing the rest from reference TRBV18 and TRBJ2-7, the complete variable domain is NAGVMQNPRHLVRRRGQEARLRCSPMKGHSHVYWYRQLPEEGLKFMVYLQKENIIDESGMPKERFSAEFPKEGPSILRIQQVVRGDSAAYFCASSPGLAGAYEQYFGPGTRLTVT.

In its sample, this clone was seen once. The chain uses TRBV27 and TRBJ2-2, with D uncertain. The CDR3 extends over 13 amino acids. The V gene's germline CDR1 is MNHEY and CDR2 SMNVEV (reference sequence). V gave up 3 bases and J gave up 4 bases, with 6 bases separating them. CDR3: CASSFPSTGELFF. The CDR3 bases are TGTGCCAGCAGTTTCCCGTCCACCGGGGAGCTGTTTTTT.

This chain links TRBV27 with TRBJ2-1, with D tentatively TRBD1 (6 bases). Germline CDR1 MNHEY, CDR2 SMNVEV (reference sequence). This CDR3 contains 16 residues. Deletions cut 5 bases from V and 2 bases from J, with 16 bases between. DNA for the CDR3: TGTGCCAGCAGTAAAACAGGGTGGGATACCTACAATGAGCAGTTCTTC. Translation: CASSKTGWDTYNEQFF.

The gene calls are TRBV11-2 and TRBJ1-1, with D tentatively TRBD1 (5 bases). The CDR3 has 17 amino acids. Germline V gene sequence: CDR1 SGHAT, CDR2 FQNNGV. Trimming stripped 0 bases from V and 0 bases from J, with 14 bases between. CDR3 nucleotides: TGTGCCAGCAGCTTAGATGGACGTGAGGACATGAACACTGAAGCTTTCTTT. The encoded protein is CASSLDGREDMNTEAFF. The full variable domain, in which reference TRBV11-2 and TRBJ1-1 provide the parts outside the CDR3, is EAGVAQSPRYKIIEKRQSVAFWCNPISGHATLYWYQQILGQGPKLLIQFQNNGVVDDSQLPKDRFSAERLKGVDSTLKIQPAKLEDSAVYLCASSLDGREDMNTEAFFGQGTRLTVV.

The rearrangement links TRBV10-3 to TRBJ1-6; TRBD1 matches 9 bases. V lost 7 bases, J lost 9 bases, and 7 bases stayed unmatched. Germline CDR1 reads ENHRY; CDR2 reads SYGVKD. This CDR3 is built from 14 residues. This CDR3 reads CAIKRDRDTSPLHF. In DNA, the CDR3 is TGTGCCATCAAAAGGGACAGGGATACTTCACCCCTCCACTTT.

The rearrangement links TRBV5-1 to TRBJ2-3; 7 bases fit TRBD2. Germline CDR1 and CDR2: SGHRS and YFSETQ. Trimming cost V 7 bases and J 2 bases; bases outside gene matches: 13. There are 16 residues in the CDR3. CDR3 sequence reads: CASYLTGGSLTDTQYF. The CDR3, as DNA: TGCGCCAGCTATCTAACGGGAGGCTCTCTCACAGATACGCAGTATTTT.

J is TRBJ2-2 and V is TRBV2; D is possibly TRBD2 (6 bases). The V gene's germline CDR1 is SNHLY and CDR2 FYNNEI. V was shortened by 8 bases and J by 6 bases, with 10 bases between the two germline ends. This CDR3 is 12 amino acids long. This chain's CDR3 is CASLREAGELFF. The CDR3 nucleotides are TGTGCCAGCCTGAGGGAGGCCGGGGAGCTGTTTTTT.

The rearrangement joins TRBV7-9 to TRBJ2-4, with D possibly TRBD2 on 7 matching bases. The CDR3 consists of 15 residues. The germline V gene has CDR1 SEHNR and CDR2 FQNEAQ (reference sequence). V gave up 3 bases and J gave up 4 bases, with 13 bases separating them. The CDR3: CASSLAGAPKNIQYF. The CDR3 DNA reads as TGTGCCAGCAGCTTGGCGGGGGCCCCAAAAAACATTCAGTACTTC. The full variable domain, in which reference TRBV7-9 and TRBJ2-4 provide the parts outside the CDR3, is DTGVSQNPRHKITKRGQNVTFRCDPISEHNRLYWYRQTLGQGPEFLTYFQNEAQLEKSRLLSDRFSAERPKGSFSTLEIQRTEQGDSAMYLCASSLAGAPKNIQYFGAGTRLSVL.

The rearrangement uses TRBV5-4 and TRBJ2-7; the D gene is possibly TRBD1 (6 bases). CDR1 and CDR2 (germline): SGHNT, YYREEE (reference sequence). The CDR3 contains 14 residues. Deletions cut 5 bases from V and 0 bases from J, with 12 bases between. The chain's CDR3 is CASSMDSSSYEQYF. In DNA, the CDR3 is TGTGCCAGCAGTATGGACAGTAGCTCCTACGAGCAGTACTTC.

CDR3 sequence (DNA): TGTGCCAGCAGCCAAACCGGGAAGACAGGACTGGAGACCCAGTACTTC. This translates into CASSQTGKTGLETQYF. This chain links TRBV4-2 with TRBJ2-5; possible D gene TRBD1, 6 bases. V lost 2 bases, J lost 5 bases, and 18 bases lay in between. The germline gives CDR1 LGHNA, CDR2 YNFKEQ. The CDR3 runs 16 residues.

Notes on this clone: A read error may produce the germline difference seen at one junction end. The chain's CDR3 is CASSFRQGEVQPRHF. In DNA form, the CDR3 reads TGTGCCAGCAGCTTCAGGCAGGGTGAGGTTCAGCCCCGGCATTTT. This rearrangement joins TRBV11-3 to TRBJ1-5; maybe TRBD1 (5 bases). Germline V gives CDR1 SGHNT, CDR2 YENEEA. CDR3 length equals 15 residues.

The CDR3 DNA follows: TGTGCCAGTAGTATAAGGGACTCGATCTACGAGCAGTACTTC. Translated: CASSIRDSIYEQYF. The rearrangement joins TRBV19 to TRBJ2-7, with a weak D call TRBD2 (6 bases). Germline V gene lookup returns CDR1 LNHDA and CDR2 SQIVND (reference sequence). The CDR3 contains 14 residues. With 2 bases removed from V and 3 bases from J, the gap between germline ends came to 11 bases.

V and J are TRBV27 and TRBJ2-1; 8 bases are shared with TRBD2. CDR3 length: 17 residues. Germline lookup yields CDR1 MNHEY and CDR2 SMNVEV (reference sequence). After removal of 3 bases from V and 8 bases from J, the junction contained 15 bases not matched to a gene. CDR3 region: CASSFWGAGGSTYEQFF. DNA of the CDR3: TGTGCCAGCAGTTTTTGGGGTGCGGGAGGTAGTACCTATGAGCAGTTCTTC.

Only one count was recorded for this clone. This chain links TRBV2 with TRBJ2-2; 10 bases fit TRBD2. The J segment lost 5 bases and the V segment lost 8 bases, leaving 8 bases of the junction unmatched. Per the germline V gene, CDR1 is SNHLY and CDR2 is FYNNEI. The CDR3 is made up of 15 amino acids. The CDR3 sequence: CASRTGLAITGELFF. CDR3 coding DNA: TGTGCCAGCCGGACGGGACTAGCGATAACCGGGGAGCTGTTTTTT.

This clone was recorded a few times. The chain combines TRBV27 with TRBJ2-3; 9 bases fit TRBD2. Germline-derived CDR1 and CDR2 are MNHEY and SMNVEV (reference sequence). CDR3 length equals 16 residues. V lost 6 bases to trimming and J lost 1 base; unmatched junction nucleotides: 8. CDR3 sequence (DNA): TGTGCCAGCAGCCTGGGACTAGCCCCGGGCACAGATACGCAGTATTTT. The encoded protein is CASSLGLAPGTDTQYF.

The chain links TRBV19 to TRBJ2-3; TRBD2 matches 9 bases. This CDR3 is 16 amino acids long. Germline V gene data show CDR1 as LNHDA and CDR2 as SQIVND (reference sequence). V was pared by 7 bases and J by 2 bases, with 10 bases of the junction left unmatched. The CDR3 reads CASTPSGTFYTDTQYF. CDR3 in DNA: TGTGCCAGTACCCCTAGCGGGACCTTCTACACAGATACGCAGTATTTT.

V gene TRBV9 combines with J gene TRBJ1-2, with D possibly TRBD1 on 5 matching bases. V was trimmed by 3 bases and J by 6 bases, leaving 9 bases between them. The germline V gene encodes CDR1 SGDLS and CDR2 YYNGEE. The CDR3 extends over 12 amino acids. This CDR3 is CASSASGNGYTF. As DNA, the CDR3 is TGTGCCAGCAGCGCCTCAGGGAATGGCTACACCTTC.

V usage is TRBV27 and J usage is TRBJ2-7, with TRBD2 matching 8 bases. The V segment lost 5 bases and the J segment 4 bases; nucleotides outside the gene matches: 10. Germline V gene sequence: CDR1 MNHEY, CDR2 SMNVEV (reference sequence). This CDR3 is 15 amino acids long. The CDR3 sequence is CASSPAGGPLYEQYF. The DNA for the CDR3 is TGTGCCAGCAGTCCCGCGGGGGGTCCTCTATACGAGCAGTACTTC.

The chain's CDR3 is CASSGQGYEKLFF. The CDR3 nucleotides read TGTGCCAGCAGCGGACAGGGATATGAAAAACTGTTTTTT. The genes are TRBV9 and TRBJ1-4, with 7 bases that match TRBD1. The germline V gene encodes CDR1 SGDLS and CDR2 YYNGEE. J was trimmed by 6 bases and V by 3 bases; bases with no gene match: 2. The CDR3 has 13 residues.

As DNA, the CDR3 is TGTGCCGGTTCGACAGGGGAAGAGGATGAGCAGTTCTTC. Translated, it gives CAGSTGEEDEQFF. The chain is built from TRBV2 and TRBJ2-1, with 8 bases aligning to TRBD1. Germline V gene sequence: CDR1 SNHLY, CDR2 FYNNEI. This CDR3 has 13 amino acids. The J segment lost 8 bases and the V segment lost 11 bases, leaving 11 bases of the junction unmatched.

V and J are TRBV6-6 and TRBJ1-5, with D possibly matching TRBD1 (5 bases). The CDR3 runs 15 residues. Germline CDR1 reads MNHNY; CDR2 reads SVGAGI (reference sequence). Trimming cost V 1 base and J 7 bases, with 14 bases left between them. The CDR3, as DNA: TGTGCCAGCAGTTACTGGCAGGGCTCGGGCCAGCCCCAGCATTTT. Its protein is CASSYWQGSGQPQHF.